This T cell receptor (beta chain) comes out of a study of graft-versus-host responses after intestinal transplantation. The protocol was immunoSEQ multiplex PCR, while the TCRdb copy is restricted to in-frame clones and leaves out a portion. The sample shows about 43,000 clones, over 85% of them seen only once. Trimming took off 6 bases at V and 6 bases at J, with 5 bases between the two ends. The CDR3 spans 10 residues. Germline loops: CDR1 DFQATT, CDR2 SNEGSKA (reference sequence). As regards this clone: Its antigen remains unidentified.

Study findings and constraints: GvH clones detected in recipient marrow included some appearing first in ileum or blood. Graft-donor T cell macrochimerism in patients accompanied high graft-versus-host to host-versus-graft clonal ratios in allografts.

V usage is TRBV20-1 and J usage is TRBJ1-4; no reliable D call. This receptor was identified in a human patient who received an intestinal transplant, so some T cells may come from the graft donor. Sequences were derived from PBMCs, sampled 330 to 350 days after intestinal transplant. CDR3 residues: CSASDEKLFF. CDR3 nucleotides: TGCAGTGCGTCAGATGAAAAACTGTTTTTT.